The 8 T cell receptor beta chains reported below all come from one sample, sequenced in a study of blood T cell repertoires in COVID-19 (TCRdb year 2020). Libraries were prepared through the immunoSEQ multiplex PCR assay. TCRdb obtained this table from immuneACCESS and retained in-frame rearrangements with V and J assigned. These tables miss some clones; where compared with another copy, unresolved V genes account for less than half of the shortfall, and the remainder is unexplained. The table for this sample lists 70,000 or so clones; about 92% of them were counted only once. The ten biggest clones cover roughly 9.7% of the sample. The source material was peripheral blood. These TCRs come from a human donor in a cohort sampled during active COVID-19.

The V call is TRBV27, the J call TRBJ1-1; D not certain. The CDR3 covers 16 residues. The V end was cut by 2 bases, the J end by 1 base, with 14 bases between. CDR1 MNHEY and CDR2 SMNVEV come from the germline V gene (reference sequence). In nucleotides, the CDR3 is TGTGCCAGCAGTTTAAGTCCGGAGGCAGCGAACACTGAAGCTTTCTTT. Amino acids: CASSLSPEAANTEAFF.

The table lists this clone with a count of one. V is TRBV7-9 and J is TRBJ2-5; 8 bases line up with TRBD1. CDR1 is SEHNR, CDR2 FQNEAQ, per germline (reference sequence). Germline trimming cut 5 bases from V and 5 bases from J; bases unmatched to any gene: 7. CDR3 length: 14 residues. CDR3 bases: TGTGCCAGCAGCGATCAGGGGGCGAGGGAGACCCAGTACTTC. Protein product: CASSDQGARETQYF.

This clone has a single count. The chain has TRBV3-1 (or the pseudogene TRBV3-2) and TRBJ2-3; 8 positions match TRBD2. CDR3 length: 15 residues. Trimming removed 6 bases from V and 2 bases from J; junction bases left unmatched: 7. CDR1 is LGHDT and CDR2 is YNNKEL in the germline V gene (reference sequence). The CDR3 region is CASRLTSGNTDTQYF. The DNA for the CDR3 is TGTGCCAGCAGACTAACTAGCGGCAACACAGATACGCAGTATTTT.

J is TRBJ2-7 and V is TRBV7-3; D is unclear. Germline lookup yields CDR1 SGHTA and CDR2 FQGTGA. The CDR3 covers 13 residues. Trimming took 5 bases from V and 3 from J, leaving 11 bases between them. DNA of the CDR3: TGTGCCAGCAGCAAGGCAGGTCACTACGAGCAGTACTTC. Encoded protein: CASSKAGHYEQYF.

The chain uses TRBV4-1 and TRBJ2-7; 10 bases line up with TRBD2. This CDR3 has 16 residues. Germline V gene lookup returns CDR1 MGHRA and CDR2 YSYEKL. V trimming: 0 bases; J trimming: 4 bases; junction bases outside the gene matches: 6. The CDR3 DNA follows: TGCGCCAGCAGCCAAGACCCTAGCGGGAGTTTTTACGAGCAGTACTTC. Translating it yields CASSQDPSGSFYEQYF.

The chain carries TRBV20-1 and TRBJ1-1; D gene ambiguous. CDR1 is DFQATT, CDR2 SNEGSKA, per germline (reference sequence). Deletions cut 4 bases from V and 4 bases from J, with 7 bases between. The CDR3 extends over 11 amino acids. The CDR3 region is CSANQATEAFF. The CDR3 bases are TGCAGTGCTAACCAGGCCACTGAAGCTTTCTTT.

The chain combines TRBV27 with TRBJ2-1; D is ambiguous. Trimming took off 2 bases at V and 2 bases at J, with 16 bases between the two ends. CDR1 MNHEY and CDR2 SMNVEV come from the germline V gene (reference sequence). This CDR3 is built from 17 residues. In nucleotides, the CDR3 is TGTGCCAGCAGTTTAAGACCGCCAACTATAACCTACAATGAGCAGTTCTTC. Amino acid sequence: CASSLRPPTITYNEQFF.

The DNA for the CDR3 is TGTGCCAGCTCACCCCCTCAGGGTACCTACGAGCAGTACTTC. It codes for CASSPPQGTYEQYF. J is TRBJ2-7 and V is TRBV18; perhaps TRBD1 as D (5 bases). The ends were cut back, 3 bases at V and 2 bases at J, with 11 bases in the middle. There are 14 residues in the CDR3. Germline V CDR1 and CDR2: KGHSH, LQKENI.